This T cell receptor (beta chain) comes out of a study of spatial heterogeneity in lung cancer. Study-wide results and caveats: Mutation tallies in tumors tracked expanded intratumoral alpha and beta TCR counts.

The sample holds a few counts of this clonotype. Its target is not known. TCRdb reprocessed the 5' RACE reads via MiXCR and lists one record per CDR3 protein. The sample has 25,000 to 30,000 distinct CDR3 sequences; roughly 7.1% are singletons. The time point denotes: sample taken at primary tumor resection. Tumor, nontumor lung or frozen PBMC supplied whole RNA, sequenced without sorting. CDR3 length equals 13 residues. V shed 4 bases and J shed 3 bases, with 7 bases lying between them. The germline V gene has CDR1 MNHNY and CDR2 SVGAGI (reference sequence). Sequenced here: lung tumor tissue, sampled at surgery. This receptor was obtained from a male donor with early-stage non-small cell lung cancer. The chain uses TRBV6-6 and TRBJ1-3; D uncertain. The CDR3 coding sequence is TGTGCCAGCAGTTTAGTGGGTGGAAACACCATATATTTT. This codes for CASSLVGGNTIYF.